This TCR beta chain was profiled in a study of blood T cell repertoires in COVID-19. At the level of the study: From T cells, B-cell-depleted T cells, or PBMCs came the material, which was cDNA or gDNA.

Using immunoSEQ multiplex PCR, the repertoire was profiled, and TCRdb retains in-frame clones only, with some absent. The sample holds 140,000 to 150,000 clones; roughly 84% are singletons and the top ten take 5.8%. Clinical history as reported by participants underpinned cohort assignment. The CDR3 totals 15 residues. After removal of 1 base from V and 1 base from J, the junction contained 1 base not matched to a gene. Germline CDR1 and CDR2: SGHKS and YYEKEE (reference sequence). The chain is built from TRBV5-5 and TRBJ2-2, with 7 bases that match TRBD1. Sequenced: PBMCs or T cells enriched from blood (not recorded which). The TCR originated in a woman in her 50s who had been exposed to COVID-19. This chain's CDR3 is CASSLRTGNTGELFF. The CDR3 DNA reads TGTGCCAGCAGCTTGAGGACAGGGAACACCGGGGAGCTGTTTTTT.